This T cell receptor (beta chain) derives from a study of cytomegalovirus exposure and HLA in healthy donors. This clone showed up just a few times. Its antigen is unidentified. Primers included in the PCR were 60 Vbeta and 13 Jbeta primers. TCRdb's copy holds only in-frame clones and misses some; the assay was immunoSEQ multiplex PCR. The sample holds over 150,000 clones, under 80% seen once. V was trimmed by 4 bases and J by 4 bases, leaving 17 bases between them. Germline CDR1 is SEHNR and CDR2 is FQNEAQ (reference sequence). The CDR3 contains 15 residues. The study's findings and limits: Sequencing artifact likely explains a cluster of highly shared sequence variants. Presence/absence analyses assumed roughly uniform sequencing depth across donors.

The receptor was isolated from a woman in her fifties or sixties in good health and CMV-seropositive. Sequencing was done on a sample of PBMCs. V gene TRBV7-9 combines with J gene TRBJ2-7; tentative D call: TRBD1 (5 bases). The CDR3 sequence is CASSSLQGLRYEQYF. The CDR3, as DNA: TGTGCCAGCAGCTCCCTCCAGGGATTGAGGTACGAGCAGTACTTC.